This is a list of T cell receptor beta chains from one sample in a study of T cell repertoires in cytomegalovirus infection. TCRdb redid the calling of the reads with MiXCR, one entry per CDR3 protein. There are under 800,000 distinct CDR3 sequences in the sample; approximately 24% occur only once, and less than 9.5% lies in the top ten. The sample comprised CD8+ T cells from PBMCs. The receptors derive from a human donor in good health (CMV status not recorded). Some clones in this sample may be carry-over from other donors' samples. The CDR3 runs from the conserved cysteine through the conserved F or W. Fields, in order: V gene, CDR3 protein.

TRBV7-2 CASSSYRGHEQFF
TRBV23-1 CASRRGGHTEAFF
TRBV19 CASSLNPGQPQHF
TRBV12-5 CASGFGTDVNTEAFF
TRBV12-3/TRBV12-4 CASNQGRAQPQHF
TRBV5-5 CASSMSGGAVNEQFF
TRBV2 CASLSFDEQYF
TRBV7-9 CASTPGRGVYTF
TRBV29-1 CSVSEAASPYGYTF
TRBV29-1 CSAQQGGVRTEAFF
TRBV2 CATGTGETEAFF
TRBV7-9 CASSLGTITEAFF
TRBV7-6 CASSLSSGGPSSYNEQFF
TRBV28 CASSWGQFSNQPQHF
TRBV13 CASSRDRGRYHEQYF
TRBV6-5 CASSYSTGVETQYF
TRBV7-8 CASSLGALAANTGELFF
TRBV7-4 CASSYWAGETQYF
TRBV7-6 CASSYSAGGPNEQFF
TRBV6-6 CATAGTGKNIQYF
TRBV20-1 CSATTGLYQPQHF
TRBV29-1 CSVEALGQGWNEQFF
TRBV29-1 CSVDQDRDYGYTF
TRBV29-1 CSVWTGLKFF
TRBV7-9 CASSFRDRNTEAFF
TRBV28 CASRISGTSNEQFF
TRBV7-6 CASSLDRGDEQYF
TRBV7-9 CATPITPGQASDTQYF
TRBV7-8 CASSLLLLNTEAFF
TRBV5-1 CASSFLDRNTEAFF
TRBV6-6 CASSYSIHQETQYF
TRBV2 CASSLIGGHLYNEQFF
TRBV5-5 CASSFQLAGGNEQFF
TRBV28 CASSATGLETQYF
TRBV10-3 CAISESDPGGISYEQYF
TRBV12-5 CASDPTGANEQFF
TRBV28 CASSPDTRRTDTQYF
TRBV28 CASSSRDWPPYTQYF
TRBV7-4 CASKPGANVPTF
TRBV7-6 CASSFVGDHQETQYF
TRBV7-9 CASTPGGEQFF
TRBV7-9 CASSLLGEYETQYF
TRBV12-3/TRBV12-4 CASSSRRSTDTQYF
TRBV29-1 CSAHSDREKEAFF
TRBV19 CASSIIGDIRGFGETQYF
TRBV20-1 CSASAGTGSQETQYF
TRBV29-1 CSVEDSKQGMFEQYF
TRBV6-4 CASSDGEIQETQYF
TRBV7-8 CASSLVDNSYEQYF
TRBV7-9 CASNPRGGDTGELFF
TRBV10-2 CASSVMAGPYTGELFF
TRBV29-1 CSVAGGGGLGYTF
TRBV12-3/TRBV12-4 CASCGTGHPTTRGYTF
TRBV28 CASRPLRDQQEKLFF
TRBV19 CASSWTASTNQPQHF
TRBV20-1 CSARPLTYNEQFF
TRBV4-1 CASSPTPLSSYEQYF